The 32 T cell receptor beta chains given below trace back to one sample, sequenced in a study of CD8 T cell repertoires and HIV-1 epitope variants. TCRdb keeps only in-frame clones here, not all; method: immunoSEQ multiplex PCR. The sample records some 100,000 clones, more than 65% being singletons. The sequenced material came from uncultured baseline CD8+ T cells from peripheral blood mononuclear cells (PBMCs). Every receptor here comes from a male donor with HIV.

V gene TRBV21-1 combines with J gene TRBJ2-2. TRBV21-1 is recorded as a pseudogene. The CDR3 runs to 14 residues. The CDR3 DNA follows: TGTGCCAGCGGACCGGAAGGGAACACCGGGGAGCTGTTTTTT. It specifies CASGPEGNTGELFF.

This chain links TRBV5-1 with TRBJ1-1; 7 nucleotides match TRBD1. The CDR3 consists of 14 residues. The germline V gene has CDR1 SGHRS and CDR2 YFSETQ. Trimming cost V 4 bases and J 4 bases; bases outside gene matches: 7. CDR3 bases: TGCGCCAGCAGCGAGATAGGGGGCGGCACTGAAGCTTTCTTT. Protein: CASSEIGGGTEAFF.

The gene calls are TRBV5-1 and TRBJ2-1; a weak D match, TRBD1 (6 bases). The CDR3 extends over 13 amino acids. V was pared by 0 bases and J by 6 bases, with 7 bases between. The germline gives CDR1 SGHRS, CDR2 YFSETQ. This CDR3 is CASSLGQANEQFF. The CDR3 DNA sequence: TGCGCCAGCAGCTTGGGACAGGCCAATGAGCAGTTCTTC.

V and J are TRBV5-6 and TRBJ2-7; TRBD1 matches 7 bases. V lost 5 bases and J lost 7; bases outside the gene matches: 6. This CDR3 region has 12 residues. Germline V lookup: CDR1 SGHDT, CDR2 YYEEEE. CDR3 in DNA: TGTGCCAGCAGACGGGACAGACGGGAGCAGTACTTC. Translated, it gives CASRRDRREQYF. The full variable domain, its missing parts supplied by reference TRBV5-6 and TRBJ2-7, is DAGVTQSPTHLIKTRGQQVTLRCSPKSGHDTVSWYQQALGQGPQFIFQYYEEEERQRGNFPDRFSGHQFPNYSSELNVNALLLGDSALYLCASRRDRREQYFGPGTRLTVT.

The table lists this clone with a few counts. The CDR3 here is CSARPDEQFF. The CDR3 DNA reads TGCAGTGCTAGACCCGATGAGCAGTTCTTC. The rearrangement links TRBV20-1 to TRBJ2-1, with D unresolved. Germline CDR1 and CDR2: DFQATT and SNEGSKA (reference sequence). The V and J ends lost 2 bases and 8 bases respectively, with 4 bases between them. The CDR3 sequence is 10 residues long.

The V call is TRBV7-2, the J call TRBJ2-5; 11 bases fit TRBD2. Germline trimming cut 5 bases from V and 6 bases from J; bases unmatched to any gene: 5. This CDR3 is 14 amino acids long. The germline gives CDR1 SGHTA, CDR2 FQGNSA. The CDR3, as DNA: TGTGCCAGCAGCACTAGCGGGGGAGCGCAGACCCAGTACTTC. It specifies CASSTSGGAQTQYF. Full variable domain (remainder filled in from reference TRBV7-2 and TRBJ2-5): GAGVSQSPSNKVTEKGKDVELRCDPISGHTALYWYRQSLGQGLEFLIYFQGNSAPDKSGLPSDRFSAERTGGSVSTLTIQRTQQEDSAVYLCASSTSGGAQTQYFGPGTRLLVL.

This clone was picked up a small number of times. The V and J genes are TRBV5-1 and TRBJ2-4; 12 bases agree with TRBD2. The CDR3 loop spans 17 amino acids. V was clipped by 0 bases and J by 6 bases; unmatched bases: 7. Germline loops: CDR1 SGHRS, CDR2 YFSETQ. The CDR3, as DNA: TGCGCCAGCAGCTTGGGCCCTAGCGGGGGGGCCGCAAACATTCAGTACTTC. Protein: CASSLGPSGGAANIQYF. Full variable domain (rest looked up from reference TRBV5-1 and TRBJ2-4): KAGVTQTPRYLIKTRGQQVTLSCSPISGHRSVSWYQQTPGQGLQFLFEYFSETQRNKGNFPGRFSGRQFSNSRSEMNVSTLELGDSALYLCASSLGPSGGAANIQYFGAGTRLSVL.

The gene calls are TRBV7-7 and TRBJ1-1; D remains ambiguous. This CDR3 is built from 13 residues. V was pared by 2 bases and J by 6 bases, with 10 bases between. Germline V gene lookup returns CDR1 SSHAT and CDR2 FNYEAQ (reference sequence). The DNA of the CDR3 is TGTGCCAGCAGCTTAAGGCGTGGGGCTGAAGCTTTCTTT. This encodes CASSLRRGAEAFF.

For the CDR3, the DNA is TGTGCCAGCAGTTACTCGGGACAGTCACGCGGCTACACCTTC. This encodes CASSYSGQSRGYTF. This chain links TRBV6-5 with TRBJ1-2; TRBD1 matches at 7 bases. This CDR3 comprises 14 residues. V dropped 0 bases and J dropped 8; count of bases not matched to a gene: 6. CDR1 is MNHEY and CDR2 is SVGAGI in the germline V gene.

V is TRBV19 and J is TRBJ2-7; 13 positions agree with TRBD2. Trimming took 4 bases from V and 6 from J; bases not matched to a gene: 3. Germline V lookup: CDR1 LNHDA, CDR2 SQIVND (reference sequence). This CDR3 contains 14 residues. The CDR3 loop reads CASSSGLAGVEQYF. DNA for the CDR3: TGTGCCAGTAGTAGTGGACTAGCGGGAGTCGAGCAGTACTTC.

Notes on this clone: At one end, the junction sequence differs from germline, possibly due to a read error. The J gene is TRBJ2-7, the V gene TRBV5-4; 10 bases align to TRBD1. Germline V gene lookup returns CDR1 SGHNT and CDR2 YYREEE (reference sequence). The CDR3 loop spans 13 amino acids. The CDR3 region is CASSLGQGQEQYF. As DNA, the CDR3 is TGTGCCAGCAGTTTGGGACAGGGGCAGGAGCAGTACTTC.

The V call is TRBV15, the J call TRBJ2-3; D not certain. CDR3 size: 18 residues. The V end lost 0 bases, the J end lost 1 base, and 17 bases lay between the germline ends. Germline V gives CDR1 LNHNV, CDR2 YYDKDF (reference sequence). CDR3 in DNA: TGTGCCACCAGCAGAGATCCCCTAGGGCCAAGAGGCACAGATACGCAGTATTTT. It codes for CATSRDPLGPRGTDTQYF. The full variable domain, completed using reference TRBV15 and TRBJ2-3, is DAMVIQNPRYQVTQFGKPVTLSCSQTLNHNVMYWYQQKSSQAPKLLFHYYDKDFNNEADTPDNFQSRRPNTSFCFLDIRSPGLGDTAMYLCATSRDPLGPRGTDTQYFGPGTRLTVL.

This chain links TRBV28 with TRBJ1-1, with 9 positions matching TRBD1. Losses at the gene ends were 1 base for V and 6 bases for J; bases not matched to a gene: 6. The CDR3 has 15 amino acids. From germline, CDR1 is MDHEN and CDR2 SYDVKM. The CDR3 bases are TGTGCCAGCAGTTTATACTACAGGGGGCAGGCTGAAGCTTTCTTT. As protein: CASSLYYRGQAEAFF.

The V and J genes are TRBV4-3 and TRBJ2-7, with 7 bases identical to TRBD1. Germline V gene data show CDR1 as LGHNA and CDR2 as YSLEER. V lost 5 bases, J lost 7 bases, and 11 bases stayed unmatched. The length of the CDR3 is 14 residues. CDR3 coding DNA: TGCGCCAGCAGCGCCAACGACAGGGTGGGGGAGCAGTACTTC. Translating it yields CASSANDRVGEQYF.

This clone was counted only a few times. The chain couples TRBV28 to TRBJ2-7, with a possible D match to TRBD2 (5 bases). CDR3 size: 14 residues. CDR1 is MDHEN, CDR2 SYDVKM, per germline. V gave up 5 bases and J gave up 4 bases, with 15 bases separating them. This chain's CDR3 is CASSREGRGYEQYF. The CDR3 bases are TGTGCCAGCAGTAGAGAGGGCCGAGGTTACGAGCAGTACTTC.

This chain uses TRBV11-2 with TRBJ1-3; no reliable D call. In germline, CDR1 is SGHAT, CDR2 FQNNGV. There are 18 residues in the CDR3. Trimming took off 5 bases at V and 0 bases at J, with 20 bases between the two ends. Here the CDR3 reads CASSPPGKWPRSGNTIYF. CDR3 nucleotide sequence: TGTGCCAGCAGCCCACCAGGAAAGTGGCCGCGCTCTGGAAACACCATATATTTT.

V and J are TRBV30 and TRBJ1-6, with 9 bases identical to TRBD1. This CDR3 comprises 15 residues. With 2 bases clipped from V and 9 bases from J, the junction kept 8 bases outside the gene matches. Germline lookup yields CDR1 GTSNPN and CDR2 SVGIG (reference sequence). The CDR3 region is CAWSSVGTGTSPLHF. DNA of the CDR3: TGTGCCTGGAGTTCGGTAGGGACAGGGACTTCACCCCTCCACTTT.

The chain has TRBV7-2 and TRBJ2-3; 7 bases match TRBD2. Trimming cost V 1 base and J 3 bases; bases outside gene matches: 4. This CDR3 is built from 15 residues. Looked up from germline, CDR1 is SGHTA and CDR2 is FQGNSA. The CDR3 is CASSLGAGVTDTQYF. CDR3 bases: TGTGCCAGCAGCTTAGGGGCGGGGGTTACAGATACGCAGTATTTT.

This chain uses TRBV30 with TRBJ2-5; possibly TRBD1 or TRBD2 for D (7 bases each). Per germline, CDR1 GTSNPN and CDR2 SVGIG (reference sequence). Trimming cost V 2 bases and J 7 bases, with 11 bases left between them. CDR3 size: 12 residues. The CDR3 spells CAWSSGGGTQYF. The CDR3 DNA reads as TGTGCCTGGAGTTCAGGGGGGGGGACCCAGTACTTC.

The V call is TRBV2, the J call TRBJ2-3; D ambiguous. CDR3 length: 11 residues. The V and J ends lost 8 bases and 0 bases respectively, with 3 bases between them. The germline V gene encodes CDR1 SNHLY and CDR2 FYNNEI. The CDR3 bases are TGTGCCAGCGGCAGCACAGATACGCAGTATTTT. This sequence encodes CASGSTDTQYF.

The V and J genes are TRBV19 and TRBJ1-2; D is uncertain. This CDR3 has 12 amino acids. Deletions cut 6 bases from V and 7 bases from J, with 12 bases between. Germline values: CDR1 LNHDA, CDR2 SQIVND (reference sequence). The CDR3 protein is CASRDHQSGYTF. The CDR3 region has the DNA TGTGCCAGTAGGGATCACCAATCTGGCTACACCTTC.

The genes are TRBV6-5 and TRBJ1-2; D unclear. There are 15 residues in the CDR3. The germline CDR1 and CDR2 sequences are MNHEY and SVGAGI. Trimming stripped 5 bases from V and 4 bases from J, with 17 bases between. The CDR3 protein is CASSPGGPPLYGYTF. The CDR3 region has the DNA TGTGCCAGCAGTCCCGGAGGACCGCCACTCTATGGCTACACCTTC.

This chain links TRBV30 with TRBJ2-3; no clear D gene. Germline CDR1 is GTSNPN and CDR2 is SVGIG (reference sequence). The CDR3 consists of 12 residues. V was cut by 3 bases and J by 3 bases, with 7 bases left in between. The CDR3 nucleotides are TGTGCCTGGAGGAAGGATACAGATACGCAGTATTTT. This translates into CAWRKDTDTQYF.

This clone was seen a handful of times. The CDR3 nucleotides are TGTGCCAGTAGTATTGACGGCGGAAAAATCTCTGGGGCCAACGTCCTGACTTTC. Protein product: CASSIDGGKISGANVLTF. This chain links TRBV19 with TRBJ2-6; D not certain. Germline V gene data show CDR1 as LNHDA and CDR2 as SQIVND (reference sequence). Trimming shortened V by 3 bases and J by 0 bases, and 15 bases separated the two germline ends. CDR3 length: 18 amino acids.

In its sample, this clone was seen once. The chain has TRBV30 and TRBJ2-1; D possibly uses TRBD1 or TRBD2 (5 bases each). Trimming took off 0 bases at V and 3 bases at J, with 15 bases between the two ends. CDR1 GTSNPN and CDR2 SVGIG come from the germline V gene (reference sequence). CDR3 length: 16 amino acids. The CDR3 bases are TGTGCCTGGAGTGTACGCCCAGGAGGACACTACAATGAGCAGTTCTTC. Residues: CAWSVRPGGHYNEQFF.

This clone qualifies as large (0.1 to 1%). The chain couples TRBV5-6 to TRBJ1-2, with D unclear. This CDR3 has 16 amino acids. CDR1 and CDR2 (germline): SGHDT, YYEEEE. Trimming removed 4 bases at V and 3 bases at J, with 19 bases between. The CDR3 nucleotides are TGTGCCAGCAGCCCTTGGCCGGTAGAATTGGACTATGGCTACACCTTC. It codes for CASSPWPVELDYGYTF.

This chain joins TRBV5-1 and TRBJ2-7, with 10 bases that match TRBD2. Germline values: CDR1 SGHRS, CDR2 YFSETQ. The CDR3 is made up of 14 amino acids. J lost 6 bases, V lost 5 bases, and 8 bases had no gene match. The CDR3 DNA follows: TGCGCCAGCAGACCCAGCGGGAGGGCCTCCGAGCAGTACTTC. Its translation: CASRPSGRASEQYF.

This chain uses TRBV29-1 with TRBJ2-1; D call uncertain. This CDR3 spans 12 amino acids. The V gene's germline CDR1 is SQVTM and CDR2 ANQGSEA. V dropped 5 bases and J dropped 9 bases, with 14 bases sitting between them. CDR3 in amino acids: CSVPPLGGEQFF. In DNA, the CDR3 is TGCAGCGTTCCACCCCTGGGCGGTGAGCAGTTCTTC.

The rearrangement joins TRBV29-1 to TRBJ2-7; tentatively, D is TRBD1 (6 bases). V lost 5 bases, J lost 3 bases, and 11 bases lay in between. The germline gives CDR1 SQVTM, CDR2 ANQGSEA. The CDR3 loop spans 12 amino acids. The CDR3 DNA is TGCAGCGTTTCACAGGGTATCTACGAGCAGTACTTC. As protein: CSVSQGIYEQYF.

The chain uses TRBV28 and TRBJ1-5; no firm D call. Germline CDR1 is MDHEN and CDR2 is SYDVKM. The CDR3 covers 15 residues. The ends were cut back, 5 bases at V and 11 bases at J, with 22 bases in the middle. In DNA, the CDR3 is TGTGCCAGCAGTCTGACCGACATGCTTAGGATGACCCAGCATTTT. It is translated as CASSLTDMLRMTQHF.

This clone was seen a handful of times. Written as DNA, the CDR3 is TGCGCCAGCAGCCAAGACGGCGGAAACACCATATATTTT. It translates to CASSQDGGNTIYF. V is TRBV4-1 and J is TRBJ1-3; D is unresolved. Germline CDR1 reads MGHRA; CDR2 reads YSYEKL. CDR3 length: 13 amino acids. Deletions cut 0 bases from V and 4 bases from J, with 4 bases between.

The J gene is TRBJ2-3, the V gene TRBV29-1; 8 bases align to TRBD2. This CDR3 contains 14 residues. Germline CDR1 and CDR2: SQVTM and ANQGSEA. Trimming at V came to 6 bases and at J to 5 bases, leaving 10 bases not matched to a gene. The CDR3 nucleotides are TGCAGCGTCGCTCTCATCGGGGGGGGAGATACGCAGTATTTT. Its protein product is CSVALIGGGDTQYF.